Each of the 11 T cell receptor beta chains below was sequenced from the same sample in a study of memory CD4+ T cells and cytomegalovirus serostatus. The sort gate was single viable CD3+CD4+CD8-CD45RO+ cells for memory CD4+ T cells. The table came from immunoSEQ multiplex PCR; TCRdb's copy has only in-frame clones and leaves some out. The sample contains about 41,000 clones, roughly three quarters of which appear only once. Material: memory CD4+ T cells from blood. All receptors come from an adult in good health and CMV-seronegative.

This chain joins TRBV27 and TRBJ2-1; D is tentatively TRBD1 or TRBD2 (6 bases each). V dropped 7 bases and J dropped 7 bases, with 14 bases sitting between them. CDR3 size: 13 residues. Germline loops: CDR1 MNHEY, CDR2 SMNVEV (reference sequence). In DNA form, the CDR3 reads TGTGCCAGCAAATGGGGGGCGGGGAATGAGCAGTTCTTC. Its translation is CASKWGAGNEQFF.

J is TRBJ1-1 and V is TRBV11-2, with D unclear. From germline, CDR1 is SGHAT and CDR2 FQNNGV. V was trimmed by 3 bases and J by 8 bases, leaving 7 bases between them. CDR3 length: 11 residues. CDR3 coding DNA: TGTGCCAGCAGCTTGTATGTCGAAGCTTTCTTT. Its translation: CASSLYVEAFF.

The rearrangement uses TRBV4-1 and TRBJ1-4; D might be TRBD1 (5 bases). The CDR3 totals 16 residues. V lost 4 bases and J lost 4, with 16 bases in between. Germline loops: CDR1 MGHRA, CDR2 YSYEKL. In nucleotides, the CDR3 is TGCGCCAGCAGCCTCCAAGGGACGGGCGATAATGAAAAACTGTTTTTT. It specifies CASSLQGTGDNEKLFF.

The chain recombines TRBV6-6 with TRBJ2-5; no clear D gene. This CDR3 region has 13 residues. V lost 8 bases and J 2 bases, leaving 12 bases between the germline ends. Germline CDR1 is MNHNY and CDR2 is SVGAGI (reference sequence). CDR3: CASAFVLQETQYF. The DNA for the CDR3 is TGTGCCAGCGCCTTCGTCCTTCAAGAGACCCAGTACTTC.

This sequence joins TRBV5-1 and TRBJ1-6, with a possible D match to TRBD1 (5 bases). Germline assignment: CDR1 SGHRS and CDR2 YFSETQ. The germline V and J ends were trimmed by 0 bases and 0 bases, with 19 bases remaining between them. The CDR3 is 20 amino acids. CDR3 sequence: CASSLDVSDTSSSYNSPLHF. CDR3 coding DNA: TGCGCCAGCAGCTTGGACGTATCGGACACCAGCAGCTCCTATAATTCACCCCTCCACTTT.

The V gene is TRBV2, the J gene TRBJ2-1; no reliable D call. The CDR3 is 16 amino acids. With 3 bases removed from V and 6 bases from J, the gap between germline ends came to 18 bases. Germline V lookup: CDR1 SNHLY, CDR2 FYNNEI. CDR3: CASSERVLVAVNEQFF. CDR3 nucleotide sequence: TGTGCCAGCAGTGAGAGAGTGTTGGTCGCGGTCAATGAGCAGTTCTTC.

V gene TRBV19 combines with J gene TRBJ1-5; D unresolved. There are 15 residues in the CDR3. V was cut by 7 bases and J by 5 bases, with 18 bases left in between. The germline gives CDR1 LNHDA, CDR2 SQIVND (reference sequence). The CDR3 loop is CASIPRWGGDQPQHF. The CDR3 nucleotides read TGTGCCAGTATTCCCAGATGGGGAGGCGATCAGCCCCAGCATTTT.

This clone is a singleton in its sample. V is TRBV5-1 and J is TRBJ1-4; no clear D gene. V lost 2 bases, J lost 8 bases, and 13 bases lay in between. CDR1 and CDR2 from the germline V gene are SGHRS and YFSETQ. The CDR3 sequence is 14 residues long. CDR3 DNA: TGCGCCAGCAGCTTCATGACGACCGACGAAAAACTGTTTTTT. It yields the protein CASSFMTTDEKLFF.

This clone has a single count. The chain combines TRBV30 with TRBJ1-2, with TRBD1 identical over 12 bases. Germline V lookup: CDR1 GTSNPN, CDR2 SVGIG (reference sequence). CDR3 size: 16 residues. The V and J ends lost 4 bases and 4 bases, in that order; junction bases with no gene match: 10. The CDR3 sequence is CAWTPGQGAGGYGYTF. CDR3 sequence (DNA): TGTGCCTGGACCCCGGGACAGGGGGCCGGTGGCTATGGCTACACCTTC.

The chain uses TRBV7-9 and TRBJ1-1, with a possible D match to TRBD1 (5 bases). CDR1 and CDR2 (germline): SEHNR, FQNEAQ (reference sequence). V lost 1 base and J 13 bases, leaving 10 bases between the germline ends. The CDR3 covers 11 residues. The CDR3 reads CASSLEGVDFF. Written as DNA, the CDR3 is TGTGCCAGCAGCTTAGAAGGGGTCGATTTCTTT.

The V and J genes are TRBV6-5 and TRBJ1-5; TRBD1 matches at 8 bases. Germline CDR1 MNHEY, CDR2 SVGAGI. The J segment lost 5 bases and the V segment lost 0 bases, leaving 3 bases of the junction unmatched. The CDR3 runs to 15 residues. For the CDR3, the DNA is TGTGCCAGCAGTTACTCGACAGGGGTCGATCAGCCCCAGCATTTT. The encoded protein is CASSYSTGVDQPQHF.